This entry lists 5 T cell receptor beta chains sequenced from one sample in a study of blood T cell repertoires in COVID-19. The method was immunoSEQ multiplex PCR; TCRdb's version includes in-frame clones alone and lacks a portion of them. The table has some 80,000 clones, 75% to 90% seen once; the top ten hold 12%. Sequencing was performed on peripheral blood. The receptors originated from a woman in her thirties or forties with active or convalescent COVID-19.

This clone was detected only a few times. The CDR3 sequence is CASRGGINEQFF. In DNA, the CDR3 is TGTGCCAGCAGGGGAGGTATCAATGAGCAGTTCTTC. The chain joins TRBV7-2 to TRBJ2-1; possible D gene TRBD2, 6 bases. Germline V gene lookup returns CDR1 SGHTA and CDR2 FQGNSA. CDR3 length: 12 amino acids. Trimming shortened V by 6 bases and J by 6 bases, and 9 bases separated the two germline ends.

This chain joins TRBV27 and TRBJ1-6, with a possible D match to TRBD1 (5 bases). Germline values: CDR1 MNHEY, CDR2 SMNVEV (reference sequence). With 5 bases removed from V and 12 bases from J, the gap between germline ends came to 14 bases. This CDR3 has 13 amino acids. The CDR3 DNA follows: TGTGCCAGCAGTCCACGGGGGTTCAGACCCCTCCACTTT. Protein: CASSPRGFRPLHF.

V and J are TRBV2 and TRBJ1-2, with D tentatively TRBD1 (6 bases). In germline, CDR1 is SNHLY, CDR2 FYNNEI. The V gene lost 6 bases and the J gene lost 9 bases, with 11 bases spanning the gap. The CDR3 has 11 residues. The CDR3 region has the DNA TGTGCCAGCAGAAGACAGGTCCGCTACACCTTC. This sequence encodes CASRRQVRYTF.

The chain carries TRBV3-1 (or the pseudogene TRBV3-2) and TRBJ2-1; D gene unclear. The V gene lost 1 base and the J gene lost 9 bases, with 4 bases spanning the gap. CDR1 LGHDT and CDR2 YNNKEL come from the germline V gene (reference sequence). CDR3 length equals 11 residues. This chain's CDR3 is CASSQVAEQFF. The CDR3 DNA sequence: TGTGCCAGCAGCCAAGTGGCTGAGCAGTTCTTC.

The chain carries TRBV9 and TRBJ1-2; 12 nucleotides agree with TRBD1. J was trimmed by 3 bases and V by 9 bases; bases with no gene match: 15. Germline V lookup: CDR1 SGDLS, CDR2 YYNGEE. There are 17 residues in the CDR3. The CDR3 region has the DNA TGTGCCAACTGGAGGGGGACAGGGGGCGCATATGACTATGGCTACACCTTC. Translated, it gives CANWRGTGGAYDYGYTF.